These T cell receptor beta chains were read from a single sample in a study of blood T cell repertoires in COVID-19. Libraries were prepared by immunoSEQ multiplex PCR; TCRdb keeps only in-frame clonotypes and omits some of them. The sample lists about 220,000 clones; approximately 80% were seen once. The sample taken for sequencing was peripheral blood. Receptors originate from a man between 50 and 59 years old with active or convalescent COVID-19. Each CDR3 is given with its conserved first and last residue. A D gene is named only where the DNA matches it firmly. Size values are once, few and many counts, or a class for expanded clones, and some rows have none.

d_call,v_call,j_call,clone_size,cdr3_length,cdr3_aa,cdr3_nt
.,TRBV6-5,TRBJ1-2,once,15,CASRRHQGQHYGYTF,TGTGCCAGCCGACGACACCAGGGACAACACTATGGCTACACCTTC
.,TRBV5-6,TRBJ2-1,.,16,CASSQLDRSSYNEQFF,TGTGCCAGCAGCCAACTTGACAGGAGCTCCTACAATGAGCAGTTCTTC
.,TRBV2,TRBJ1-4,once,14,CASSVNRANEKLFF,TGTGCCAGCAGTGTTAACAGAGCTAATGAAAAACTGTTTTTT
.,TRBV19,TRBJ2-5,.,12,CASSNLQETQYF,TGTGCCAGTAGTAACCTACAAGAGACCCAGTACTTC
TRBD2,TRBV19,TRBJ2-3,.,17,CASSSSRRGSYTDTQYF,TGTGCCAGTAGTTCCTCAAGGCGGGGGAGCTACACAGATACGCAGTATTTT
TRBD1,TRBV7-9,TRBJ2-2,.,18,CASSFPDFRGRGTGELFF,TGTGCCAGCAGCTTCCCCGACTTCAGGGGGCGCGGTACCGGGGAGCTGTTTTTT
TRBD1,TRBV18,TRBJ2-5,.,14,CASSRSTGVETQYF,TGTGCCAGCTCACGCTCGACAGGGGTGGAGACCCAGTACTTC
TRBD1,TRBV6-2/TRBV6-3,TRBJ1-2,.,16,CASSYPWTGRDYGYTF,TGTGCCAGCAGTTACCCTTGGACAGGGCGAGACTATGGCTACACCTTC
TRBD2,TRBV18,TRBJ2-2,.,16,CASSPGLAGVTGELFF,TGTGCCAGCTCACCCGGACTAGCGGGAGTAACCGGGGAGCTGTTTTTT
.,TRBV4-1,TRBJ2-1,.,16,CASSQQLGGSYNEQFF,TGCGCCAGCAGCCAGCAACTCGGGGGCTCCTACAATGAGCAGTTCTTC
.,TRBV25-1,TRBJ1-1,.,12,CASIGDRTEAFF,TGTGCCAGCATTGGAGACAGGACTGAAGCTTTCTTT
.,TRBV9,TRBJ1-4,.,16,CASSASYREGVGKLFF,TGTGCCAGCAGCGCTTCGTACAGGGAAGGAGTTGGAAAACTGTTTTTT
.,TRBV7-3,TRBJ2-2,.,14,CASSPRGNTGELFF,TGTGCCAGCAGCCCCCGGGGGAACACCGGGGAGCTGTTTTTT
TRBD1,TRBV9,TRBJ1-4,.,14,CASSPQGQNEKLFF,TGTGCCAGCAGCCCCCAGGGACAGAACGAAAAACTGTTTTTT
.,TRBV7-3,TRBJ2-7,.,12,CASSPGGNEQYF,TGTGCCAGCAGCCCCGGAGGGAACGAGCAGTACTTC
.,TRBV19,TRBJ2-7,.,15,CASSIGSGGAYEQYF,TGTGCCAGTAGTATAGGTAGCGGAGGCGCCTACGAGCAGTACTTC
TRBD1,TRBV7-9,TRBJ1-4,.,16,CASSRARQGANEKLFF,TGTGCCAGCAGCCGAGCGAGACAGGGGGCTAATGAAAAACTGTTTTTT
.,TRBV5-1,TRBJ2-7,.,13,CASKVSASYEQYF,TGCGCCAGCAAAGTAAGTGCGTCCTACGAGCAGTACTTC
.,TRBV7-9,TRBJ2-1,once,16,CASSRWTTAGPNEQFF,TGTGCCAGCAGCCGTTGGACTACTGCAGGACCGAATGAGCAGTTCTTC
.,TRBV5-1,TRBJ2-5,.,14,CASSPPSGQETQYF,TGCGCCAGCAGCCCCCCGTCGGGCCAAGAGACCCAGTACTTC
.,TRBV28,TRBJ2-1,.,16,CASSLFGATLYNEQFF,TGTGCCAGCAGTTTATTTGGGGCCACCTTGTACAATGAGCAGTTCTTC
.,TRBV2,TRBJ2-2,.,16,CASSGPGGRSTGELFF,TGTGCCAGCAGTGGACCCGGGGGTCGGAGCACCGGGGAGCTGTTTTTT
TRBD2,TRBV7-8,TRBJ2-1,.,15,CASSLGTSGGDEQFF,TGTGCCAGCAGCTTGGGGACTAGCGGGGGGGATGAGCAGTTCTTC
.,TRBV28,TRBJ1-5,.,19,CASSFFYPRGGRSNQPQHF,TGTGCCAGCAGTTTCTTTTATCCGAGGGGGGGAAGGAGCAATCAGCCCCAGCATTTT
.,TRBV2,TRBJ2-2,.,15,CASSHLAEDTGELFF,TGTGCCAGCAGTCATCTCGCGGAAGACACCGGGGAGCTGTTTTTT
.,TRBV29-1,TRBJ1-2,.,12,CGGQGANYGYTF,TGCGGAGGGCAGGGAGCTAACTATGGCTACACCTTC
.,TRBV7-9,TRBJ1-4,.,16,CASSLAGAVTNEKLFF,TGTGCCAGCAGCTTAGCGGGGGCGGTGACTAATGAAAAACTGTTTTTT
TRBD1,TRBV5-8,TRBJ2-7,.,15,CASSTGDPGSYEQYF,TGTGCCAGCAGCACAGGGGACCCAGGGTCCTACGAGCAGTACTTC
TRBD1,TRBV7-8,TRBJ2-5,.,16,CASSPIDRGLEETQYF,TGTGCCAGCAGCCCTATCGACAGGGGGTTAGAAGAGACCCAGTACTTC
TRBD1,TRBV19,TRBJ1-5,.,14,CASKDYRGSQPQHF,TGTGCCAGTAAAGATTACAGGGGGAGTCAGCCCCAGCATTTT
TRBD2,TRBV11-2,TRBJ2-1,.,15,CASSFSGGADTEQFF,TGTGCCAGCAGCTTTAGCGGGGGGGCGGATACTGAGCAGTTCTTC
TRBD1,TRBV5-1,TRBJ1-4,few,16,CASSQTTGGIGEKLFF,TGCGCCAGCAGCCAAACGACAGGGGGCATTGGGGAAAAACTGTTTTTT
TRBD2,TRBV5-4,TRBJ2-1,.,20,CASTFEGTGSLTSGKGEQFF,TGTGCCAGCACGTTTGAGGGGACAGGGAGTTTGACTAGCGGGAAGGGTGAGCAGTTCTTC
.,TRBV11-2,TRBJ2-5,few,17,CASSLDIGGPYQETQYF,TGTGCCAGCAGCTTAGATATAGGGGGTCCGTACCAAGAGACCCAGTACTTC
TRBD2,TRBV10-3,TRBJ2-4,few,15,CAISEFLADENIQYF,TGTGCCATCAGTGAGTTCCTAGCGGACGAAAACATTCAGTACTTC
.,TRBV5-4,TRBJ2-3,.,16,CASSPAGLYNEDTQYF,TGTGCCAGCAGCCCCGCGGGACTGTACAACGAAGATACGCAGTATTTT
TRBD2,TRBV5-1,TRBJ2-1,.,14,CASSRSSREGEQFF,TGCGCCAGCAGCCGCTCCTCCCGGGAGGGGGAGCAGTTCTTC
.,TRBV2,TRBJ1-5,.,11,CAAGGRQPQHF,TGTGCCGCGGGGGGACGTCAGCCCCAGCATTTT
TRBD2,TRBV9,TRBJ2-3,.,16,CASSVEAGDRTDTQYF,TGTGCCAGCAGCGTAGAAGCGGGGGACCGCACAGATACGCAGTATTTT
TRBD2,TRBV15,TRBJ2-3,.,17,CATSRDTSGRWTDTQYF,TGTGCCACCAGCAGAGATACTAGCGGGAGGTGGACAGATACGCAGTATTTT